The source of this T cell receptor (beta chain) is a study of OX40 agonist ivuxolimab in advanced cancers. Study-level background: Head and neck, renal cell, melanoma or hepatocellular carcinoma were the cancers that dose-escalation patients had. Partial responses were seen in three patients, one with hepatocellular carcinoma and two with cutaneous melanoma.

Study outcomes and limitations: Nonresponders included some who also had low normalized T-cell clonal expansion.

In its sample, this clone was seen a few times. Its target is unknown. Autoimmune disease history or systemic immunosuppression barred patients. Germline V lookup: CDR1 SEHNR, CDR2 FQNEAQ (reference sequence). The CDR3 consists of 14 residues. The V gene lost 2 bases and the J gene lost 2 bases, with 9 bases spanning the gap. TCRdb's copy holds only in-frame clones and misses some; the assay was immunoSEQ multiplex PCR. The top ten clones hold 21% of a sample with tens of thousands of clones, over 80% of them seen once. The chain links TRBV7-9 to TRBJ1-2; no definite D call. This TCR derives from an adult with an advanced solid tumor such as melanoma, head and neck, liver or kidney cancer. The source was CD4+ or CD8+ T cells sorted from blood, collected in a trial of the OX40 agonist ivuxolimab. CDR3 loop: CASSLYGQNYGYTF. CDR3 sequence (DNA): TGTGCCAGCAGCTTATACGGGCAGAACTATGGCTACACCTTC.